These 8 T cell receptor beta chains were all obtained from the same sample, sequenced in a study of identifying expanded T cells in peripheral blood. Using immunoSEQ multiplex PCR, the repertoire was profiled, and TCRdb retains in-frame clones only, with some absent. The table includes tens of thousands of clones, less than 90% detected once. The sequencing sample was made of blood. The receptors derive from a person aged 18 to 70 in good health.

This rearrangement joins TRBV18 to TRBJ1-5; D is undetermined. Between the trimmed V and J ends, which lost 2 bases and 5 bases, there was a span of 7 bases. Germline CDR1 reads KGHSH; CDR2 reads LQKENI. The CDR3 totals 13 residues. Here the CDR3 DNA reads TGTGCCAGCTCACCAGGTGGGGATCAGCCCCAGCATTTT. It is translated as CASSPGGDQPQHF.

The genes are TRBV7-9 and TRBJ2-5; D might be TRBD1 (5 bases). This CDR3 is built from 15 residues. V was trimmed by 5 bases and J by 3 bases, leaving 16 bases between them. Germline CDR1 reads SEHNR; CDR2 reads FQNEAQ (reference sequence). The CDR3 is CASSPPWGREETQYF. CDR3 DNA sequence: TGTGCCAGCAGCCCACCTTGGGGCAGGGAAGAGACCCAGTACTTC.

The J gene is TRBJ1-2, the V gene TRBV18, with 8 bases identical to TRBD1. V was pared by 4 bases and J by 4 bases, with 5 bases of the junction left unmatched. CDR3 length equals 14 residues. Germline V gene lookup returns CDR1 KGHSH and CDR2 LQKENI. CDR3 residues: CASSQDREVYGYTF. CDR3 sequence (DNA): TGTGCCAGCTCACAGGACAGGGAAGTCTATGGCTACACCTTC.

The chain links TRBV25-1 to TRBJ2-5, with 10 bases fitting TRBD2. J was trimmed by 2 bases and V by 6 bases; bases with no gene match: 6. Germline V lookup: CDR1 MGHDK, CDR2 SYGVNS. The CDR3 consists of 15 residues. This CDR3 is CASRPSGGPQETQYF. In DNA, the CDR3 is TGTGCCAGCAGACCTAGCGGGGGCCCACAAGAGACCCAGTACTTC.

The chain is built from TRBV11-2 and TRBJ1-1; no firm D call. V lost 1 base and J lost 1, with 7 bases in between. From germline, CDR1 is SGHAT and CDR2 FQNNGV. The CDR3 extends over 14 amino acids. In nucleotides, the CDR3 is TGTGCCAGCAGCTTAGGTGGGGAGAACACTGAAGCTTTCTTT. The encoded protein is CASSLGGENTEAFF.

The rearrangement joins TRBV15 to TRBJ2-7; TRBD2 might be the D (6 bases). CDR3 size: 15 residues. Trimming stripped 0 bases from V and 3 bases from J, with 12 bases between. Per the germline V gene, CDR1 is LNHNV and CDR2 is YYDKDF (reference sequence). CDR3 protein: CATSRDAGLIYEQYF. DNA for the CDR3: TGTGCCACCAGCAGAGATGCGGGACTGATCTACGAGCAGTACTTC.

In regard to this clone: Germline and junction disagree at one end, which may indicate a read error. The V gene is TRBV7-7, the J gene TRBJ2-1, with 8 bases identical to TRBD2. This CDR3 comprises 14 residues. In germline, CDR1 is SSHAT, CDR2 FNYEAQ (reference sequence). As DNA, the CDR3 is TGTGCTAGCAGCTTAGCGGGATCAACGAATGAGCAGTTCTTC. Its translation: CASSLAGSTNEQFF.

The genes are TRBV7-2 and TRBJ2-2; TRBD1 matches at 7 bases. The CDR3 is 15 residues long. CDR1 is SGHTA, CDR2 FQGNSA, per germline. The trim removed 2 bases at V and 1 base at J, leaving 1 base unmatched. The CDR3 loop reads CASSLNRGNTGELFF. The CDR3 region has the DNA TGTGCCAGCAGCTTAAACAGGGGGAACACCGGGGAGCTGTTTTTT.